This passage covers 2 T cell receptor beta chains from one sample sequenced in a study of T cells after yellow fever vaccination. TCRdb reprocessed the 5' RACE reads via MiXCR and lists one record per CDR3 protein. The table has 310,000 or so distinct CDR3 sequences, around 3.6% seen once. Sequences were derived from PBMCs, sampled on the day of the yellow fever booster vaccination. The source of these receptors is a man aged 18 to 29 who received the YFV17D yellow fever vaccine.

The sample holds many counts of this clonotype. V and J are TRBV5-6 and TRBJ2-5; D is unresolved. Germline V lookup: CDR1 SGHDT, CDR2 YYEEEE. CDR3 length: 13 amino acids. The V and J ends lost 3 bases and 5 bases respectively, with 11 bases between them. The CDR3 sequence is CASSSTYTETQYF. CDR3 sequence (DNA): TGTGCCAGCAGCTCCACATATACGGAGACCCAGTACTTC.

This clonotype has only a few counts. This chain connects TRBV10-3 to TRBJ2-3; D unclear. The CDR3 consists of 14 residues. Trimming removed 3 bases from V and 3 bases from J, with 10 bases in between. CDR1 and CDR2 (germline): ENHRY, SYGVKD. The CDR3 region is CAISDTGRTDTQYF. The CDR3 nucleotides are TGTGCCATCAGTGATACGGGTAGGACAGATACGCAGTATTTT.